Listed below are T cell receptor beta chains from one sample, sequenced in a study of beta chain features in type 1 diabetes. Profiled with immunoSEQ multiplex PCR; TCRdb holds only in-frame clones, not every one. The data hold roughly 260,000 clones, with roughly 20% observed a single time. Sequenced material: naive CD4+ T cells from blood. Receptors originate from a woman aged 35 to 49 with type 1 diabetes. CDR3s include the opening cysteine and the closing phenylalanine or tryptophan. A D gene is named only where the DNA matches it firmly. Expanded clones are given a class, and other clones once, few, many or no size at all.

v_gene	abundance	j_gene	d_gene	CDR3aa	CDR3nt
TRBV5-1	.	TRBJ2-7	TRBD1	CASSVGQVAVGGEEQYF	TGCGCCAGCAGCGTGGGACAGGTCGCGGTGGGTGGTGAGGAGCAGTACTTC
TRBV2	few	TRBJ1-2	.	CASSDNSHGYTF	TGTGCCAGCAGTGATAACAGCCATGGCTACACCTTC
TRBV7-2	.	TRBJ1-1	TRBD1	CASSFSTGVTEAFF	TGTGCCAGCAGCTTCTCAACAGGGGTCACTGAAGCTTTCTTT
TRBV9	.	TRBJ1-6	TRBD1	CASSPRTGLSSPLHF	TGTGCCAGCAGCCCGAGGACAGGGTTGAGTTCACCCCTCCACTTT
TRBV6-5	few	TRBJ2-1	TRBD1	CASGEQGSHEQFF	TGTGCCAGCGGGGAACAGGGGTCCCATGAGCAGTTCTTC
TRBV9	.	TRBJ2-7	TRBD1	CASSVGVTGDYEQYF	TGTGCCAGCAGCGTAGGGGTGACAGGGGACTACGAGCAGTACTTC
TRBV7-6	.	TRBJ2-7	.	CASSRGSEQYF	TGTGCCAGCAGCCGAGGGAGCGAGCAGTACTTC
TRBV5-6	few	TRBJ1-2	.	CASSPTEANYGYTF	TGTGCCAGCAGCCCGACAGAAGCTAACTATGGCTACACCTTC
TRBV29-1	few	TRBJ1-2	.	CSGGGSYGYTF	TGCAGCGGTGGAGGGAGCTATGGCTACACCTTC
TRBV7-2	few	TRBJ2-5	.	CASSLTEETQYF	TGTGCCAGCAGCTTAACGGAGGAGACCCAGTACTTC
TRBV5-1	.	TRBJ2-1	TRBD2	CASSPYSSASGGEQFF	TGCGCCAGCAGCCCATACTCTTCAGCTAGCGGGGGCGAGCAGTTCTTC
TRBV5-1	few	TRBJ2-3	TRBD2	CASSSSGRDTQYF	TGCGCCAGCAGCTCGAGCGGGAGAGATACGCAGTATTTT
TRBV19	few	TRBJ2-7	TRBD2	CASSIWGGSMEQYF	TGTGCCAGTAGTATATGGGGGGGTTCTATGGAGCAGTACTTC
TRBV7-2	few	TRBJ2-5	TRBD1	CASSSPGQQETQYF	TGTGCCAGCAGCTCCCCGGGACAGCAAGAGACCCAGTACTTC
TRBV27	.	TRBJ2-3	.	CASSFGGSRTDTQYF	TGTGCCAGCAGTTTCGGGGGATCACGCACAGATACGCAGTATTTT
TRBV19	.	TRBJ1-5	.	CASSQEASRKPQHF	TGTGCCAGTAGTCAGGAGGCCTCAAGGAAGCCCCAGCATTTT
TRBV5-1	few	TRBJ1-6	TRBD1	CASSLDRGGSPLHF	TGCGCCAGCAGCTTGGACAGGGGCGGTTCACCCCTCCACTTT
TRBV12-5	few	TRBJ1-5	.	CASRQGDQPQHF	TGTGCTAGCCGCCAGGGCGATCAGCCCCAGCATTTT
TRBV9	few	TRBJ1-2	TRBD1	CASSSRTGGGYTF	TGTGCCAGCAGCTCGCGGACAGGGGGAGGCTACACCTTC
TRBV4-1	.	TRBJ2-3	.	CASSQDLGSLSDTQYF	TGCGCCAGCAGCCAAGATCTGGGGAGTTTGTCAGATACGCAGTATTTT
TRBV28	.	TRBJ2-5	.	CASSGSLVAQETQYF	TGTGCCAGCAGTGGCTCACTGGTAGCCCAAGAGACCCAGTACTTC
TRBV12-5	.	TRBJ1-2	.	CASALTGGGGYTF	TGTGCTAGTGCCCTGACAGGTGGAGGTGGCTACACCTTC
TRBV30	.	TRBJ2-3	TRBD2	CAWNAGGPTDTQYF	TGTGCCTGGAATGCGGGAGGGCCTACAGATACGCAGTATTTT
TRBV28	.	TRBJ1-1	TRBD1	CASTGTRDRGWTEAFF	TGTGCCAGCACCGGTACCCGTGACAGGGGTTGGACTGAAGCTTTCTTT
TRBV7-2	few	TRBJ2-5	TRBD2	CASRLAGGSRETQYF	TGTGCCAGCCGCCTAGCGGGGGGGTCCAGGGAGACCCAGTACTTC
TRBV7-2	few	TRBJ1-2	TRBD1	CASSQQGAQGYGYTF	TGTGCCAGCAGCCAACAGGGGGCGCAGGGCTATGGCTACACCTTC
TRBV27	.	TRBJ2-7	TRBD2	CASSALAVGEQYF	TGTGCCAGCAGCGCACTAGCGGTCGGCGAGCAGTACTTC
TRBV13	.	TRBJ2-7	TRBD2	CASSLGPTSGSQDSYEQYF	TGTGCCAGCAGCTTAGGCCCGACTAGCGGGAGTCAAGACTCCTACGAGCAGTACTTC
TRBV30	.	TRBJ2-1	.	CAWSVPPSEQFF	TGTGCCTGGAGTGTTCCCCCCTCGGAGCAGTTCTTC
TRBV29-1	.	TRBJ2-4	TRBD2	CSEELAGALAKNIQYF	TGCAGCGAAGAACTAGCGGGGGCGTTAGCCAAAAACATTCAGTACTTC
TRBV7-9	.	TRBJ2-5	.	CASSFRQDQETQYF	TGTGCCAGCAGCTTCCGACAGGACCAAGAGACCCAGTACTTC
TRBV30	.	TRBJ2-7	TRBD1	CAWATGTGTYEQYF	TGTGCCTGGGCAACCGGGACAGGGACCTACGAGCAGTACTTC
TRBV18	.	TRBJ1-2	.	CASSPERGPEGYTF	TGTGCCAGCTCACCCGAGCGGGGCCCGGAAGGCTACACCTTC
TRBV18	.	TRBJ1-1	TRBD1	CASSPPGQEGEAFF	TGTGCCAGCTCACCACCGGGACAGGAAGGAGAAGCTTTCTTT
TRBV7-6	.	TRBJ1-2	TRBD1	CASSLGQNNYGYTF	TGTGCCAGCAGCTTGGGACAGAATAACTATGGCTACACCTTC
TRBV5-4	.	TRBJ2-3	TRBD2	CASRAGGSTDTQYF	TGTGCCAGCAGGGCGGGGGGTAGCACAGATACGCAGTATTTT
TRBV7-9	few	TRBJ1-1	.	CASSLLQGDTEAFF	TGTGCCAGCAGCCTCCTTCAAGGGGACACTGAAGCTTTCTTT
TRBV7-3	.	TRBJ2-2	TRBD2	CASSLNPAGVPGELFF	TGTGCCAGCAGCTTAAATCCAGCGGGAGTGCCCGGGGAGCTGTTTTTT
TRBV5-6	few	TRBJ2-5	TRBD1	CASRRQGPETQYF	TGTGCCAGCAGGAGACAGGGCCCAGAGACCCAGTACTTC
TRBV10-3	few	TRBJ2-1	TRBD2	CAISEAGGDRRHEQFF	TGTGCCATCAGTGAGGCGGGGGGGGACAGACGCCATGAGCAGTTCTTC